A single sample gave rise to the 8 T cell receptor beta chains below, sequenced in a study of blood T cell repertoires in COVID-19. Clones were read by immunoSEQ multiplex PCR, and TCRdb kept only the in-frame ones, dropping some. This sample carries 55,000 to 85,000 clones, 86% of them seen once, and the ten largest clones take around 12%. Sequencing was carried out using peripheral blood. The receptor set was obtained from a human donor in a cohort sampled during active COVID-19.

V usage is TRBV11-2 and J usage is TRBJ1-1; the D gene is possibly TRBD1 (6 bases). This CDR3 is 13 amino acids long. Trimming shortened V by 3 bases and J by 3 bases, and 8 bases separated the two germline ends. Germline V lookup: CDR1 SGHAT, CDR2 FQNNGV. CDR3 bases: TGTGCCAGCAGCTTTGGACAGTACACTGAAGCTTTCTTT. It specifies CASSFGQYTEAFF.

This chain links TRBV28 with TRBJ2-3, with 11 bases aligning to TRBD2. CDR1 is MDHEN and CDR2 is SYDVKM in the germline V gene. Germline trimming cut 6 bases from V and 5 bases from J; bases unmatched to any gene: 4. This CDR3 is built from 14 residues. CDR3 residues: CASRASGGRDTQYF. CDR3 nucleotides: TGTGCCAGCAGAGCTAGCGGGGGGAGAGATACGCAGTATTTT.

The gene calls are TRBV6-5 and TRBJ2-7; TRBD1 agrees at 10 bases. V was pared by 6 bases and J by 7 bases, with 12 bases of the junction left unmatched. CDR3 length: 15 residues. Germline CDR1 and CDR2: MNHEY and SVGAGI. This chain's CDR3 is CASRLFRQGAYEQYF. CDR3 nucleotides: TGTGCCAGCAGACTATTTAGACAGGGGGCGTATGAGCAGTACTTC.

This chain connects TRBV7-9 to TRBJ2-3; tentatively, D is TRBD1 (5 bases). Trimming removed 8 bases at V and 2 bases at J, with 17 bases between. The germline V gene has CDR1 SEHNR and CDR2 FQNEAQ (reference sequence). The CDR3 loop spans 15 amino acids. Here the CDR3 DNA reads TGTGCCAGCTGGTGGGGCTTGGACCCCACAGATACGCAGTATTTT. Amino acid sequence: CASWWGLDPTDTQYF.

This chain links TRBV5-1 with TRBJ1-2, with TRBD1 matching 8 bases. This CDR3 comprises 14 residues. Per germline, CDR1 SGHRS and CDR2 YFSETQ. V dropped 1 base and J dropped 6; count of bases not matched to a gene: 5. The CDR3 loop reads CASSLTGGVDGYTF. The CDR3 DNA reads as TGCGCCAGCAGCTTGACAGGGGGAGTAGATGGCTACACCTTC.

The chain uses TRBV6-4 and TRBJ2-7, with D unclear. V was cut by 8 bases and J by 5 bases, with 10 bases left in between. Germline V CDR1 and CDR2: MRHNA, SNTAGT. The CDR3 extends over 11 amino acids. In nucleotides, the CDR3 is TGTGCCAGCGCATATCCGGACGAGCAGTACTTC. Translating it yields CASAYPDEQYF.

The chain is built from TRBV5-1 and TRBJ2-5, with 7 bases fitting TRBD1. The ends lost 5 bases at V and 2 bases at J; junction bases unmatched: 9. The CDR3 covers 15 residues. The V gene's germline CDR1 is SGHRS and CDR2 YFSETQ. The CDR3 spells CASRQGQLMQETQYF. As DNA, the CDR3 is TGCGCCAGCAGACAGGGACAGTTGATGCAAGAGACCCAGTACTTC.

The rearrangement joins TRBV2 to TRBJ1-2, with D possibly being TRBD1 (5 bases). Deletions cut 8 bases from V and 1 base from J, with 14 bases between. This CDR3 is 14 amino acids long. Germline assignment: CDR1 SNHLY and CDR2 FYNNEI. CDR3 sequence (DNA): TGTGCCAGCGGTGCCTTGGGGCTTAACTATGGCTACACCTTC. Residues: CASGALGLNYGYTF.